The 22 T cell receptor beta chains below all came from one sample that was sequenced in a study of blood T cell repertoires in COVID-19. The assay was immunoSEQ multiplex PCR, and TCRdb's table has in-frame clones only and misses some. This sample has 120,000 to 150,000 clones, with around 87% found just once. The sample taken for sequencing was peripheral blood. Receptors were obtained from a man aged 80 or over with acute or convalescent COVID-19.

The chain uses TRBV7-3 and TRBJ1-2, with TRBD1 as a possible D gene (5 bases). Germline V gene lookup returns CDR1 SGHTA and CDR2 FQGTGA. The CDR3 totals 14 residues. The ends were cut back, 0 bases at V and 4 bases at J, with 9 bases in the middle. The CDR3 sequence: CASSLTGRGYGYTF. The CDR3 region has the DNA TGTGCCAGCAGCTTAACGGGGAGGGGCTATGGCTACACCTTC.

The chain employs TRBV29-1 and TRBJ1-2; D not certain. Trimming removed 4 bases from V and 2 bases from J, with 11 bases in between. The CDR3 is 13 residues long. Germline values: CDR1 SQVTM, CDR2 ANQGSEA. The CDR3 bases are TGCAGCGTTGGCGGGGAACGGAACTATGGCTACACCTTC. Encoded protein: CSVGGERNYGYTF.

V gene TRBV28 combines with J gene TRBJ1-3; no definite D call. Germline lookup yields CDR1 MDHEN and CDR2 SYDVKM. The V gene lost 5 bases and the J gene lost 4 bases, with 9 bases spanning the gap. The CDR3 sequence is 13 residues long. CDR3 region: CASSPPQGNTIYF. The DNA for the CDR3 is TGTGCCAGCAGTCCCCCGCAGGGAAACACCATATATTTT.

This chain links TRBV5-4 with TRBJ1-5; D uncertain. This CDR3 has 14 amino acids. In germline, CDR1 is SGHNT, CDR2 YYREEE (reference sequence). The V end was cut by 0 bases, the J end by 3 bases, with 7 bases between. The CDR3 region is CASSLGGSNQPQHF. The DNA for the CDR3 is TGTGCCAGCAGCTTGGGCGGATCCAATCAGCCCCAGCATTTT.

The CDR3 loop reads CASSSPPEEFTGYTF. CDR3 sequence (DNA): TGTGCCAGCAGTTCCCCGCCTGAGGAATTCACCGGCTACACCTTC. The chain links TRBV28 to TRBJ1-2; the D is unclear. The CDR3 extends over 15 amino acids. V was cut by 4 bases and J by 8 bases, with 20 bases left in between. Per the germline V gene, CDR1 is MDHEN and CDR2 is SYDVKM.

The chain combines TRBV11-3 with TRBJ2-7; a weak D match, TRBD2 (5 bases). CDR1 is SGHNT, CDR2 YENEEA, per germline. The CDR3 is 13 amino acids. Trimming took off 1 base at V and 3 bases at J, with 7 bases between the two ends. Here the CDR3 reads CASSLARDYEQYF. As DNA, the CDR3 is TGTGCCAGCAGCTTAGCCCGGGACTACGAGCAGTACTTC. Full variable domain (missing parts from reference TRBV11-3 and TRBJ2-7): EAGVVQSPRYKIIEKKQPVAFWCNPISGHNTLYWYLQNLGQGPELLIRYENEEAVDDSQLPKDRFSAERLKGVDSTLKIQPAELGDSAVYLCASSLARDYEQYFGPGTRLTVT.

Regarding this clone: The DNA is omitted, as the CDR3 cannot be located on it reliably, and the CDR3 follows TCRdb's listing. The rearrangement links TRBV12-1 to TRBJ1-5; TRBD1, as called in the table, went unchecked against the DNA. TRBV12-1 is noted as a pseudogene. Counting both end residues, the CDR3 totals 17 amino acids. The chain's CDR3 is CASSFATGTGVGQPQHF.

J is TRBJ1-1 and V is TRBV5-1; TRBD1 matches 10 bases. Germline V gene sequence: CDR1 SGHRS, CDR2 YFSETQ. This CDR3 has 15 residues. V gave up 0 bases and J gave up 6 bases; unmatched junction bases: 5. The CDR3 DNA reads as TGCGCCAGCAGCTTGGGTTGGACAGGGGGTTCTGAAGCTTTCTTT. It translates to CASSLGWTGGSEAFF.

This chain links TRBV15 with TRBJ1-5, with a weak D call TRBD1 (6 bases). The CDR3 extends over 16 amino acids. Germline assignment: CDR1 LNHNV and CDR2 YYDKDF (reference sequence). Between the trimmed V and J ends, which lost 5 bases and 6 bases, there was a span of 20 bases. The CDR3 sequence is CATSGQGGGPAQPQHF. The CDR3 bases are TGTGCCACCAGCGGACAAGGCGGGGGGCCGGCTCAGCCCCAGCATTTT.

The V and J genes are TRBV25-1 and TRBJ1-2; 8 nucleotides line up with TRBD1. The junction had 3 bases not matched to a gene; V was cut back by 4 bases and J by 5 bases. The CDR3 consists of 13 residues. The germline V gene encodes CDR1 MGHDK and CDR2 SYGVNS. CDR3 sequence: CASSVGQGYGYTF. CDR3 in DNA: TGTGCCAGCAGTGTAGGACAGGGATATGGCTACACCTTC.

The chain joins TRBV19 to TRBJ1-6, with TRBD1 as a possible D gene (6 bases). Germline CDR1 LNHDA, CDR2 SQIVND (reference sequence). With 1 base removed from V and 7 bases from J, the gap between germline ends came to 14 bases. This CDR3 is built from 16 residues. CDR3 protein: CASSIASGQRNSPLHF. CDR3 sequence (DNA): TGTGCCAGTAGTATAGCCTCTGGACAGCGGAATTCACCCCTCCACTTT.

The chain combines TRBV5-1 with TRBJ2-1, with D perhaps matching TRBD2 (5 bases). CDR1 is SGHRS and CDR2 is YFSETQ in the germline V gene. Trimming removed 2 bases from V and 9 bases from J, with 15 bases in between. The CDR3 loop spans 14 amino acids. CDR3 sequence: CASSFDSEGFEQFF. For the CDR3, the DNA is TGCGCCAGCAGCTTCGATAGCGAGGGCTTTGAGCAGTTCTTC.

The chain carries TRBV10-2 and TRBJ1-1; 9 bases agree with TRBD1. The CDR3 is 16 amino acids. The V and J ends lost 4 bases and 2 bases, in that order; junction bases with no gene match: 8. From germline, CDR1 is WSHSY and CDR2 SAAADI. For the CDR3, the DNA is TGCGCCAGCAGTGCTTCGGAGGACAGGGGAAACACTGAAGCTTTCTTT. Amino acids: CASSASEDRGNTEAFF.

The gene calls are TRBV6-1 and TRBJ2-5; the match to TRBD1 covers 9 bases. Per the germline V gene, CDR1 is MNHNS and CDR2 is SASEGT. V lost 1 base, J lost 5 bases, and 8 bases stayed unmatched. This CDR3 is built from 16 residues. The CDR3 reads CASSEGPGQGTETQYF. In DNA form, the CDR3 reads TGTGCCAGCAGTGAAGGGCCGGGACAGGGTACCGAGACCCAGTACTTC.

Comment on this clone: One junction end disagrees with the germline gene, perhaps due to a read error. This sequence joins TRBV25-1 and TRBJ1-6, with 7 bases fitting TRBD1. The CDR3 sequence is 14 residues long. In germline, CDR1 is MGHDK, CDR2 SYGVNS. The CDR3 here is CASSPQGYSSPLHF. The CDR3 bases are TGTGCCAGCAGCCCACAGGGGTATAGTTCACCCCTCCACTTT. The whole variable domain, remainder taken from reference TRBV25-1 and TRBJ1-6, is EADIYQTPRYLVIGTGKKITLECSQTMGHDKMYWYQQDPGMELHLIHYSYGVNSTEKGDLSSESTVSRIRTEHFPLTLESARPSHTSQYLCASSPQGYSSPLHFGNGTRLTVT.

This clone has more than one count but fewer than ten. The gene calls are TRBV6-1 and TRBJ2-7; D gene unclear. The CDR3 length is 15 residues. Trimming took 0 bases from V and 0 from J, leaving 9 bases between them. Germline CDR1 is MNHNS and CDR2 is SASEGT. The CDR3 is CASSEAPVRSYEQYF. The CDR3 nucleotides are TGTGCCAGCAGTGAAGCTCCGGTTCGCTCCTACGAGCAGTACTTC.

The chain links TRBV2 to TRBJ1-5; 10 nucleotides align to TRBD1. The germline V gene encodes CDR1 SNHLY and CDR2 FYNNEI. The CDR3 runs 14 residues. The V segment lost 4 bases and the J segment 6 bases; nucleotides outside the gene matches: 3. In DNA, the CDR3 is TGTGCCAGCAGTGCGGGACAGGGGAGTCAGCCCCAGCATTTT. It encodes CASSAGQGSQPQHF. The variable domain in full, completed from reference TRBV2 and TRBJ1-5, reads EPEVTQTPSHQVTQMGQEVILRCVPISNHLYFYWYRQILGQKVEFLVSFYNNEISEKSEIFDDQFSVERPDGSNFTLKIRSTKLEDSAMYFCASSAGQGSQPQHFGDGTRLSIL.

V gene TRBV25-1 combines with J gene TRBJ2-7; 11 nucleotides agree with TRBD1. V was pared by 7 bases and J by 5 bases, with 7 bases of the junction left unmatched. Germline V gives CDR1 MGHDK, CDR2 SYGVNS. The CDR3 loop spans 14 amino acids. CDR3 sequence reads: CASTRTGGINEQYF. CDR3 DNA: TGTGCCAGCACCAGGACAGGGGGCATCAACGAGCAGTACTTC.

The chain links TRBV2 to TRBJ2-1; 13 bases line up with TRBD2. Losses at the gene ends were 3 bases for V and 6 bases for J; bases not matched to a gene: 8. CDR1 SNHLY and CDR2 FYNNEI come from the germline V gene. The CDR3 contains 17 residues. CDR3 sequence: CASSERTSGGFFNEQFF. In DNA form, the CDR3 reads TGTGCCAGCAGTGAGCGGACTAGCGGGGGATTTTTCAATGAGCAGTTCTTC.

The gene calls are TRBV2 and TRBJ2-1; 9 positions agree with TRBD2. After removal of 5 bases from V and 4 bases from J, the junction contained 6 bases not matched to a gene. Germline-derived CDR1 and CDR2 are SNHLY and FYNNEI. The CDR3 is made up of 15 amino acids. The CDR3: CASSLAGEAYNEQFF. The CDR3 DNA sequence: TGTGCCAGCAGTTTAGCGGGAGAGGCTTACAATGAGCAGTTCTTC.

V gene TRBV3-1 (or the pseudogene TRBV3-2) combines with J gene TRBJ1-1; D remains unclear. V was clipped by 1 base and J by 7 bases, with 10 bases between them. This CDR3 is 13 amino acids long. Germline CDR1 LGHDT, CDR2 YNNKEL (reference sequence). The DNA for the CDR3 is TGTGCCAGCAGCCAAGGTGAGGCGGGTGAAGCTTTCTTT. It yields the protein CASSQGEAGEAFF.

The chain uses TRBV4-1 and TRBJ2-1; TRBD1 matches 7 bases. V dropped 0 bases and J dropped 2; count of bases not matched to a gene: 4. Germline CDR1 is MGHRA and CDR2 is YSYEKL. The CDR3 consists of 16 residues. CDR3 bases: TGCGCCAGCAGCCAAGATCTTACAGGGGCCTACAATGAGCAGTTCTTC. The encoded protein is CASSQDLTGAYNEQFF.